This TCR beta chain was sequenced in a study of blood T cell repertoires in COVID-19. This CDR3 has 14 residues. The junction had 7 bases not matched to a gene; V was cut back by 7 bases and J by 3 bases. Profiled with immunoSEQ multiplex PCR; TCRdb holds only in-frame clones, not every one. The sample holds about 260,000 clones, about nine tenths seen once. The chain links TRBV6-7 to TRBJ1-1; TRBD1 matches at 8 bases. TRBV6-7 is an ORF, and what it does is uncertain. Sequenced input: peripheral blood. This clonotype was obtained from a woman in her 50s who had recovered from COVID-19. This chain's CDR3 is CASTLGQGYTEAFF. CDR3 coding DNA: TGTGCCAGCACCCTTGGACAGGGCTACACTGAAGCTTTCTTT.